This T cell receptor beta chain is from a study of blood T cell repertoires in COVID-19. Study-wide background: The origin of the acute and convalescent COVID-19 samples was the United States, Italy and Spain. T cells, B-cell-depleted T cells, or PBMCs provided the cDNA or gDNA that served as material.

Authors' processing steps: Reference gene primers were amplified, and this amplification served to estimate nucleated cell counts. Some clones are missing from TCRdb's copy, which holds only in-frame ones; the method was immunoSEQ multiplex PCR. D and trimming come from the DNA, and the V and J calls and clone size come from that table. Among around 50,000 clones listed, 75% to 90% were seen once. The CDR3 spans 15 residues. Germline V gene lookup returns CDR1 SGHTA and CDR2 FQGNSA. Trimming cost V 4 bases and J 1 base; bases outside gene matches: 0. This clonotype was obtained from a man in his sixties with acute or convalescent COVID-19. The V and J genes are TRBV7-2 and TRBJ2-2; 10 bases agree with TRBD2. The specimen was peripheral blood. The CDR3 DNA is TGTGCCAGCAGCTCTAGCGGGAGGAACACCGGGGAGCTGTTTTTT. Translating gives CASSSSGRNTGELFF.